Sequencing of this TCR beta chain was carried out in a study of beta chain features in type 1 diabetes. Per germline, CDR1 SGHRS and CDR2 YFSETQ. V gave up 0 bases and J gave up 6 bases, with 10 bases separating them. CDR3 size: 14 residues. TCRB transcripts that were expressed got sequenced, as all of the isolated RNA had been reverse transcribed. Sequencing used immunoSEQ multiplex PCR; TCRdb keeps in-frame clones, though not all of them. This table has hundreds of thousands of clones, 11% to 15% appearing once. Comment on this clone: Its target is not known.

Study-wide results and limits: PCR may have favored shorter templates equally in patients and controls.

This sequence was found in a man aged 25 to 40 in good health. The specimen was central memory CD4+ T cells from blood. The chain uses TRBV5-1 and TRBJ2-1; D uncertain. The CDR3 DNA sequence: TGCGCCAGCAGCTTGGGATCGGTGGGCAATGAGCAGTTCTTC. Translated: CASSLGSVGNEQFF.